This section outlines one T cell receptor beta chain sequence together with its context. This sample was taken from a study of blood T cell repertoires in COVID-19. A Seattle source enrolled patients during active infection and followed them longitudinally. Under the authors' procedure: Researchers report that nucleated cell counts were estimated from reference gene primer amplification. Assay used: immunoSEQ multiplex PCR; TCRdb lists only in-frame clones, some missing. From that table come the V and J calls and clone size; the DNA was used to work out D and trimming. The profile covers some 230,000 clones, with 70% to 90% appearing a single time and roughly a tenth taken by the ten largest. The clonotype originates from a woman in her 50s with COVID-19, enrolled during active disease. The sequenced sample was peripheral blood.

The CDR3 DNA reads as TGTGCCAGCAGCAAAGGGGGCGGGGGACAGGGGACTTACTACGAGCAGTACGTC. Its translation: CASSKGGGGQGTYYEQYV. The rearrangement uses TRBV21-1 and TRBJ2-7; TRBD1, as called in the table, went unchecked against the DNA. TRBV21-1 is described as a pseudogene. The CDR3 is 18 amino acids.